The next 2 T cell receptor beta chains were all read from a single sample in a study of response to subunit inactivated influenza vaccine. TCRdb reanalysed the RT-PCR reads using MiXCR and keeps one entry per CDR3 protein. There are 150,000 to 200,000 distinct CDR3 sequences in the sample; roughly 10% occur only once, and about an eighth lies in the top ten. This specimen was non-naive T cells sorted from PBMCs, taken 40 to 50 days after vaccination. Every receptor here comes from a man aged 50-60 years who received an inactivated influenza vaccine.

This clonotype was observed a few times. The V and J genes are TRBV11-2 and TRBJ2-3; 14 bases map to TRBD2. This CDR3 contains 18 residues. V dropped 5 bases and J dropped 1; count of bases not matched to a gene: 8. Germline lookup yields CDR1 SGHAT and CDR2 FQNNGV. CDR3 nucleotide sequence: TGTGCCAGCAGCCTAAGACTAGCGGGAGGGCTGCGCACAGATACGCAGTATTTT. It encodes CASSLRLAGGLRTDTQYF.

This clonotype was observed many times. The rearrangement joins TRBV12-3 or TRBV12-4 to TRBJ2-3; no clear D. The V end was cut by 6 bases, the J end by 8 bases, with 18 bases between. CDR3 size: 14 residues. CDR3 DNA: TGTGCCAGCAGCCCCCTCCTTGGGTCGGGTACGCAGTATTTT. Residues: CASSPLLGSGTQYF.